This T cell receptor beta chain stems from a study of a mutant IDH1 vaccine in newly diagnosed glioma. About the research overall: Therapy received beforehand was radiotherapy, temozolomide, or both, with most patients given both.

Per germline, CDR1 LGHNA and CDR2 YSLEER. The CDR3 extends over 14 amino acids. The V gene lost 0 bases and the J gene lost 2 bases, with 8 bases spanning the gap. A remark on this clone: As yet, its antigen is unknown.

The time point was: week 47, end of study. What each vaccine dose contained was 300 ug of mutant IDH1 20-mer peptide, accompanied by topical imiquimod. New WHO grade 3 or 4 IDH1-mutant, ATRX-lost astrocytomas were present in all donors. Assay: immunoSEQ multiplex PCR; the TCRdb copy retains only in-frame clones and omits some. The sample shows nearly 25,000 clones, about 80% of them seen only once. This specimen consisted of PBMCs, obtained from a glioma patient whose treatment included an IDH1 peptide vaccine. The clonotype was recovered from a man between 35 and 55 years old with glioma. Some clones in this sample may be carry-over from other donors' samples. The J gene is TRBJ2-7, the V gene TRBV4-3, with D hard to call. CDR3 sequence: CASSQDPIAYEQYF. The CDR3 DNA reads TGCGCCAGCAGCCAAGATCCAATAGCCTACGAGCAGTACTTC.